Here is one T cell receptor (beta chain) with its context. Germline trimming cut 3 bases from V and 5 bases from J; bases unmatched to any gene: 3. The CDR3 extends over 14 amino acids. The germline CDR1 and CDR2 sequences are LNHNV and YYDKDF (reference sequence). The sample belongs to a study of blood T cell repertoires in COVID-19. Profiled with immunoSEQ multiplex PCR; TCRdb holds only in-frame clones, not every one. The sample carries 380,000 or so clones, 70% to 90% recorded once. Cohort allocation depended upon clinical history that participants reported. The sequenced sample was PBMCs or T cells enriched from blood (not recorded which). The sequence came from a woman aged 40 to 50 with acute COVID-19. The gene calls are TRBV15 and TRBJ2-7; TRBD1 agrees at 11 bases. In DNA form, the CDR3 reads TGTGCCACCAGCAGCCGGGACAGGGGGGACGAGCAGTACTTC. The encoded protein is CATSSRDRGDEQYF.